A selection of T cell receptor beta chains follows, all from one sample in a study of blood T cell repertoires in COVID-19. Some clones are missing from TCRdb's copy, which holds only in-frame ones; the method was immunoSEQ multiplex PCR. The sample holds tens of thousands of clones, roughly 80% seen once. Sequences were obtained from peripheral blood. The receptors stem from a human donor in a cohort sampled during active COVID-19. Each CDR3 is given without its conserved first and last residue.

v_call: TRBV24-1; j_call: TRBJ1-4; cdr3_aa: ATSDGTDINEKLF
v_call: TRBV7-2; j_call: TRBJ1-3; cdr3_aa: ASSFGRQGAGNTIY
v_call: TRBV11-2; j_call: TRBJ2-1; cdr3_aa: ASSFGGGDEQF
v_call: TRBV4-1; j_call: TRBJ1-2; cdr3_aa: ASSSEGSYT
v_call: TRBV7-9; j_call: TRBJ1-1; cdr3_aa: ASYRGTEAF
v_call: TRBV7-8; j_call: TRBJ2-1; cdr3_aa: ASSSSLARQF
v_call: TRBV28; j_call: TRBJ1-6; cdr3_aa: AITRGSSYNSPLH
v_call: TRBV19; j_call: TRBJ2-5; cdr3_aa: ASSPTSIGETQY
v_call: TRBV14; j_call: TRBJ2-6; cdr3_aa: ASSFTGTGANVLT
v_call: TRBV28; j_call: TRBJ1-2; cdr3_aa: ASSIAYGAHGYT
v_call: TRBV9; j_call: TRBJ2-6; cdr3_aa: ASSVLDRGRVGANVLT
v_call: TRBV27; j_call: TRBJ2-7; cdr3_aa: ASSFQAGPSYEQY
v_call: TRBV5-1; j_call: TRBJ2-3; cdr3_aa: ASSLGQGSSDTQY
v_call: TRBV28; j_call: TRBJ1-2; cdr3_aa: ASAYQGQAYYGYT
v_call: TRBV2; j_call: TRBJ2-3; cdr3_aa: ASSSNRGDTQY
v_call: TRBV15; j_call: TRBJ1-5; cdr3_aa: ATSRDNSHNQPQH
v_call: TRBV2; j_call: TRBJ2-3; cdr3_aa: ASINTGGAGDTQY
v_call: TRBV11-2; j_call: TRBJ2-3; cdr3_aa: ASSYTQGTDTQY
v_call: TRBV7-8; j_call: TRBJ2-2; cdr3_aa: ASSLYRGGTGELF
v_call: TRBV4-3; j_call: TRBJ2-5; cdr3_aa: ASSQAFFSGTPETQY
v_call: TRBV28; j_call: TRBJ1-2; cdr3_aa: ASRSSGGAGGYT
v_call: TRBV5-4; j_call: TRBJ1-6; cdr3_aa: ASSTRGLNSPLH
v_call: TRBV5-1; j_call: TRBJ1-1; cdr3_aa: ASSNQGVAMNTEAF
v_call: TRBV12-3/TRBV12-4; j_call: TRBJ2-5; cdr3_aa: ASSFFGAETQY
v_call: TRBV5-1; j_call: TRBJ1-1; cdr3_aa: ASSPSGAEAF
v_call: TRBV5-1; j_call: TRBJ1-2; cdr3_aa: ASSPGHDGYT
v_call: TRBV5-1; j_call: TRBJ2-2; cdr3_aa: ASGRGEVTGELF
v_call: TRBV15; j_call: TRBJ2-1; cdr3_aa: ATSRALTNEQF
v_call: TRBV11-1; j_call: TRBJ2-7; cdr3_aa: ASSLSQGNDEQY
v_call: TRBV5-6; j_call: TRBJ2-1; cdr3_aa: ASSLTSGEGEQF
v_call: TRBV18; j_call: TRBJ2-7; cdr3_aa: ASSPRRGHEQY
v_call: TRBV29-1; j_call: TRBJ1-1; cdr3_aa: SVEPHGVRDTEAF
v_call: TRBV4-1; j_call: TRBJ2-1; cdr3_aa: ASSQDPRGNEQF
v_call: TRBV20-1; j_call: TRBJ1-4; cdr3_aa: SARDQRKLF
v_call: TRBV7-2; j_call: TRBJ1-2; cdr3_aa: ASSYRGQNYGYT
v_call: TRBV21-1; j_call: TRBJ1-1; cdr3_aa: ASNPLRTGRTEAF
v_call: TRBV7-9; j_call: TRBJ2-1; cdr3_aa: ASSFAQRGPNEQF